Following are 13 T cell receptor beta chains from one sample sequenced in a study of T-cell memory formation after mild COVID-19. A single record per CDR3 protein comes from TCRdb applying MiXCR to the 5' RACE reads. Of 300,000 to 400,000 distinct CDR3 sequences in the sample, roughly 13% were seen once. Source material: PBMCs or a T cell subset sorted from them (not recorded which). Receptor source: a man aged 18 to 29 who had mild COVID-19 (a few samples of this study predate the infection). Cell type and time point are not known.

The rearrangement links TRBV2 to TRBJ2-7; D not resolved. The V end was cut by 1 base, the J end by 3 bases, with 7 bases between. In germline, CDR1 is SNHLY, CDR2 FYNNEI. The CDR3 totals 13 residues. CDR3 DNA: TGTGCCAGCAGTGAAGATTCAGGCTACGAGCAGTACGTC. This gives the protein CASSEDSGYEQYV.

This clonotype was seen a handful of times. This sequence joins TRBV28 and TRBJ1-3, with unresolved D. The CDR3 spans 12 residues. CDR1 MDHEN and CDR2 SYDVKM come from the germline V gene. V was cut by 7 bases and J by 9 bases, with 13 bases left in between. The CDR3 is CASMGTGGTIYF. The CDR3 region has the DNA TGTGCCAGCATGGGAACCGGCGGCACCATATATTTT.

In its sample, this clonotype was seen a few times. This chain uses TRBV6-5 with TRBJ2-2; maybe TRBD1 (5 bases). Trimming took off 4 bases at V and 4 bases at J, with 16 bases between the two ends. Germline CDR1 reads MNHEY; CDR2 reads SVGAGI. The CDR3 consists of 16 residues. The CDR3 DNA reads as TGTGCCAGCAGTTTAGGGATGGGGCAGTTCACCGGGGAGCTGTTTTTT. Amino acids: CASSLGMGQFTGELFF.

The chain couples TRBV20-1 to TRBJ2-3; 8 nucleotides agree with TRBD1. Germline V gene sequence: CDR1 DFQATT, CDR2 SNEGSKA (reference sequence). V was clipped by 5 bases and J by 4 bases; unmatched bases: 8. The CDR3 loop spans 14 amino acids. CDR3 protein: CSASGQGRPDTQYF. The CDR3 DNA sequence: TGCAGTGCTTCCGGACAGGGTAGGCCAGATACGCAGTATTTT.

V and J are TRBV5-4 and TRBJ1-1; no reliable D call. The germline gives CDR1 SGHNT, CDR2 YYREEE (reference sequence). The CDR3 sequence is 13 residues long. Trimming took 6 bases from V and 7 from J, leaving 16 bases between them. CDR3 residues: CASTTWSTDEAFF. Written as DNA, the CDR3 is TGTGCCAGCACAACGTGGAGTACGGATGAAGCTTTCTTT.

The table lists this clonotype with a few counts. The V gene is TRBV20-1, the J gene TRBJ2-7, with TRBD2 matching over 9 bases. The CDR3 sequence is 14 residues long. The V gene end was trimmed by 2 bases and the J gene end by 0 bases; junction bases not matched to a gene: 2. The V gene's germline CDR1 is DFQATT and CDR2 SNEGSKA (reference sequence). The DNA of the CDR3 is TGCAGTGCTAGAAGCGGGGGGAGCTCCTACGAGCAGTACTTC. Translated: CSARSGGSSYEQYF.

The chain uses TRBV30 and TRBJ2-3, with D perhaps matching TRBD1 or TRBD2 (7 bases each). V lost 3 bases to trimming and J lost 3 bases, with 13 bases between them. The CDR3 is 14 amino acids. In germline, CDR1 is GTSNPN, CDR2 SVGIG (reference sequence). CDR3 bases: TGTGCCTGGAGGTACAGGGGAGGGACAGATACGCAGTATTTT. This encodes CAWRYRGGTDTQYF.

Many counts were recorded for this clonotype. This chain links TRBV7-9 with TRBJ2-5; no clear D gene. Trimming took 2 bases from V and 5 from J, leaving 15 bases between them. CDR1 and CDR2 from the germline V gene are SEHNR and FQNEAQ (reference sequence). CDR3 length: 15 amino acids. This chain's CDR3 is CASSLPGDIRETQYF. The CDR3 region has the DNA TGTGCCAGCAGCTTACCGGGCGATATTCGCGAGACCCAGTACTTC. The whole variable domain, remainder taken from reference TRBV7-9 and TRBJ2-5, is DTGVSQNPRHKITKRGQNVTFRCDPISEHNRLYWYRQTLGQGPEFLTYFQNEAQLEKSRLLSDRFSAERPKGSFSTLEIQRTEQGDSAMYLCASSLPGDIRETQYFGPGTRLLVL.

The V and J genes are TRBV20-1 and TRBJ1-3; D is uncertain. The CDR3 has 14 residues. Germline lookup yields CDR1 DFQATT and CDR2 SNEGSKA (reference sequence). Trimming left V 1 base short and J 0 bases short, with 7 bases between. The DNA for the CDR3 is TGCAGTGCTAGAGGAGGGTCCTCTGGAAACACCATATATTTT. It encodes CSARGGSSGNTIYF.

In its sample, this clonotype was seen many times. The rearrangement links TRBV18 to TRBJ1-1, with D perhaps matching TRBD1 (6 bases). With 6 bases removed from V and 1 base from J, the gap between germline ends came to 9 bases. The CDR3 covers 13 residues. The germline CDR1 and CDR2 sequences are KGHSH and LQKENI. The CDR3: CASSTGQNTEAFF. CDR3 sequence (DNA): TGTGCCAGCTCCACGGGACAGAACACTGAAGCTTTCTTT.

V gene TRBV7-8 combines with J gene TRBJ2-1, with 11 positions matching TRBD2. V lost 7 bases to trimming and J lost 4 bases; unmatched junction nucleotides: 3. Germline CDR1 reads SGHVS; CDR2 reads FQNEAQ. The CDR3 has 14 residues. This CDR3 reads CASTRLAGYNEQFF. The CDR3 coding sequence is TGTGCCAGCACCAGACTAGCGGGGTACAATGAGCAGTTCTTC.

Only a few counts were recorded for this clonotype. This sequence joins TRBV18 and TRBJ1-2; 9 nucleotides line up with TRBD1. Germline lookup yields CDR1 KGHSH and CDR2 LQKENI. V shed 5 bases, J shed 8 bases, and the junction held 12 bases outside the gene matches. This CDR3 has 15 amino acids. The CDR3 DNA follows: TGTGCCAGCTCATCAAACCGGGACAGGGTTCGGGGCTACACCTTC. Translated: CASSSNRDRVRGYTF.

This clonotype was picked up many times. V usage is TRBV12-3 or TRBV12-4 and J usage is TRBJ2-7; unclear D gene. This CDR3 is built from 13 residues. Trimming shortened V by 2 bases and J by 3 bases, and 8 bases separated the two germline ends. The chain's CDR3 is CASSLTEFYEQYF. CDR3 coding DNA: TGTGCCAGCAGTTTAACAGAGTTCTACGAGCAGTACTTC.